The 2 T cell receptor beta chains below come from one sample, sequenced in a study of early T cells in non-severe SARS-CoV-2 infection (TCRdb year 2021). Receptors were amplified or captured by 5' RACE. The run used a NextSeq 500. Using fastp at Q25 and MiXCR, TCRdb reprocessed the public reads and kept productive beta chains. Each entry is one CDR3 protein sequence, shown with its most common DNA and genes. The sample profile shows about 19,000 distinct CDR3 sequences; roughly 4.3% of them were found once. Jointly, the top ten make up over 7% of the sample. The specimen was whole blood. The receptors were sampled from an adult who was a healthcare worker with PCR-confirmed SARS-CoV-2 infection or an uninfected control (not recorded which).

This clonotype appeared many times. The chain combines TRBV29-1 with TRBJ1-5; D gene ambiguous. Germline assignment: CDR1 SQVTM and CDR2 ANQGSEA. This CDR3 is built from 13 residues. Between the trimmed V and J ends, which lost 4 bases and 4 bases, there was a span of 11 bases. The CDR3 loop is CSVASEMNQPQHF. The CDR3 bases are TGCAGCGTTGCTAGCGAAATGAATCAGCCCCAGCATTTT.

This clonotype was seen a single time. The genes are TRBV29-1 and TRBJ2-2, with D hard to call. The CDR3 length is 12 residues. Trimming took off 6 bases at V and 1 base at J, with 6 bases between the two ends. The germline gives CDR1 SQVTM, CDR2 ANQGSEA. Here the CDR3 DNA reads TGCAGCGTCAGCAGGAACACCGGGGAGCTGTTTTTT. Its translation: CSVSRNTGELFF.